These T cell receptor beta chains were read from a single sample in a study of control samples from healthy donors and cancer patients. Clones were read by immunoSEQ multiplex PCR, and TCRdb kept only the in-frame ones, dropping some. Here the sample spans 140,000 to 150,000 clones, about nine tenths being singletons. Sequenced input: blood. These receptor sequences come from a man aged 25 to 45 in good health. Both conserved end residues are part of each CDR3. The order of the fields is V gene, CDR3 length, J gene, CDR3 protein.

V: TRBV5-6
length: 12
J: TRBJ1-2
CDR3: CASSLDDYGYTF

V: TRBV29-1
length: 15
J: TRBJ2-1
CDR3: CSVGVSGPSYNEQFF

V: TRBV9
length: 13
J: TRBJ2-7
CDR3: CASSVRGAGEQYF

V: TRBV7-2
length: 13
J: TRBJ1-2
CDR3: CASSLDSLDGYTF

V: TRBV7-7
length: 15
J: TRBJ1-3
CDR3: CASSLGQGFGNTIYF

V: TRBV28
length: 18
J: TRBJ2-7
CDR3: CASSSLFGTPRLYYEQYF

V: TRBV5-1
length: 15
J: TRBJ1-1
CDR3: CASSLGGILNTEAFF

V: TRBV9
length: 16
J: TRBJ2-2
CDR3: CASSYSGGADTGELFF

V: TRBV5-1
length: 15
J: TRBJ1-1
CDR3: CASSTQGSLNTEAFF

V: TRBV10-2
length: 12
J: TRBJ2-2
CDR3: CASHRGPGELFF

V: TRBV19
length: 14
J: TRBJ2-2
CDR3: CASSRTENTGELFF

V: TRBV14
length: 15
J: TRBJ2-7
CDR3: CASSQVGTGGNEQYF

V: TRBV6-6
length: 14
J: TRBJ1-2
CDR3: CASSYSIPGHGYTF

V: TRBV28
length: 15
J: TRBJ1-1
CDR3: CASSLWEGFNTEAFF

V: TRBV5-1
length: 14
J: TRBJ2-7
CDR3: CASSFEIPRYEQYF

V: TRBV9
length: 17
J: TRBJ1-1
CDR3: CASSVVLGQGSGTEAFF

V: TRBV5-6
length: 15
J: TRBJ2-4
CDR3: CASSPQGGAKNIQYF

V: TRBV27
length: 15
J: TRBJ2-6
CDR3: CPSPLRGSGANVLTF

V: TRBV28
length: 21
J: TRBJ1-3
CDR3: CASSVTSTGTGGFIAGNTIYF

V: TRBV5-1
length: 15
J: TRBJ2-6
CDR3: CASSLEGAGANVLTF

V: TRBV11-3
length: 15
J: TRBJ2-3
CDR3: CASSSSGGSTDTQYF

V: TRBV10-3
length: 15
J: TRBJ2-7
CDR3: CAISESTGSSYEQYF

V: TRBV28
length: 15
J: TRBJ1-6
CDR3: CASSLQALASSPLHF

V: TRBV28
length: 13
J: TRBJ1-1
CDR3: CASSLSGLTEAFF

V: TRBV5-1
length: 16
J: TRBJ1-1
CDR3: CASSSYRGGGSTEAFF

V: TRBV7-2
length: 15
J: TRBJ2-3
CDR3: CASSLTSGTTDTQYF

V: TRBV5-4
length: 16
J: TRBJ1-4
CDR3: CASSPGQGRANEKLFF

V: TRBV5-1
length: 14
J: TRBJ1-6
CDR3: CASSLETAPSPLHF

V: TRBV7-8
length: 14
J: TRBJ1-1
CDR3: CASSLAGGRSEAFF

V: TRBV6-5
length: 15
J: TRBJ1-4
CDR3: CATTQGGRTNEKLFF

V: TRBV29-1
length: 14
J: TRBJ1-1
CDR3: CSVEGGTVNTEAFF

V: TRBV5-6
length: 17
J: TRBJ2-2
CDR3: CASSNPTRDKNTGELFF

V: TRBV13
length: 13
J: TRBJ2-1
CDR3: CARDPNSYNEQFF

V: TRBV9
length: 16
J: TRBJ1-1
CDR3: CASSLGGQGPNTEAFF